The TCR beta chain described here comes from a study of blood T cell repertoires in COVID-19. Some clones are missing from TCRdb's copy, which holds only in-frame ones; the method was immunoSEQ multiplex PCR. The sample holds 88,000 or so clones, around 88% seen once. V lost 2 bases, J lost 8 bases, and 6 bases stayed unmatched. The length of the CDR3 is 13 residues. In germline, CDR1 is SGHKS, CDR2 YYEKEE (reference sequence). The clonotype was recovered from a man aged 55 to 70 with acute or convalescent COVID-19. Sequencing was performed on peripheral blood. J is TRBJ1-2 and V is TRBV5-5; 7 bases map to TRBD1. The CDR3 spells CASSFFPGQGYTF. The CDR3 DNA follows: TGTGCCAGCAGCTTTTTCCCGGGACAGGGCTACACCTTC. The full variable domain, completed using reference TRBV5-5 and TRBJ1-2, is DAGVTQSPTHLIKTRGQQVTLRCSPISGHKSVSWYQQVLGQGPQFIFQYYEKEERGRGNFPDRFSARQFPNYSSELNVNALLLGDSALYLCASSFFPGQGYTFGSGTRLTVV.